This TCR beta chain originates from a study of blood T cell repertoires in COVID-19. Study-level background: T cells, B-cell-depleted T cells, or PBMCs supplied cDNA or gDNA.

Under the authors' procedure: Amplification from reference gene primers served as the basis for estimated nucleated cell counts. Sequencing was performed with immunoSEQ multiplex PCR; in TCRdb, only in-frame clones are kept and a portion is missing. The DNA was the basis for D and trimming; V, J and clone size are from that table. The table records 250,000 or so clones, about 89% of them present only once. Per the germline V gene, CDR1 is MDHEN and CDR2 is SYDVKM. J lost 0 bases, V lost 11 bases, and 12 bases had no gene match. The CDR3 extends over 16 amino acids. The chain uses TRBV28 and TRBJ1-4; TRBD1 aligns across 7 bases. This TCR came from a man aged 40-49 years with active or convalescent COVID-19. Sequenced: peripheral blood. The DNA of the CDR3 is TGTGCCGGATCAGAGGAGGGGGCCGCAACTAATGAAAAACTGTTTTTT. Its protein is CAGSEEGAATNEKLFF.